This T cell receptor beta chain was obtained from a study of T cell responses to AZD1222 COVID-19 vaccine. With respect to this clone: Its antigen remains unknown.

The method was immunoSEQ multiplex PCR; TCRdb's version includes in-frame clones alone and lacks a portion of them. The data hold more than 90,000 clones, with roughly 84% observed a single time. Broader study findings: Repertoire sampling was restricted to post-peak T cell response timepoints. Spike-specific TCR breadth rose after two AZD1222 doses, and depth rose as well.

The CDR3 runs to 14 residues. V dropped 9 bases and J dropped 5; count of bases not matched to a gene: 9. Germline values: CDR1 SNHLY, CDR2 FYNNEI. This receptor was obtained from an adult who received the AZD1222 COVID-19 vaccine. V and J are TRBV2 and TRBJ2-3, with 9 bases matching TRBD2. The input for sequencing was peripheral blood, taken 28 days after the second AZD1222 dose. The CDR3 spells CASPRGRARDTQYF. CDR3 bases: TGTGCCAGTCCGCGCGGGAGGGCCAGAGATACGCAGTATTTT.